Presented here are 24 T cell receptor beta chains from one specimen sequenced in a study of T-cell reconstitution after alpha-beta-depleted transplantation in children. Preparation of the TCRbeta library was carried out with unique molecular identifiers. TCRdb re-derived calls from the PCR reads in MiXCR, one entry per CDR3 protein. The sample includes 200,000 to 300,000 distinct CDR3 sequences, roughly 8% seen only once; the top ten take about 6.4%. Source: PBMCs, mostly from graft donor cells, taken 180 days after TCRalphabeta/CD19-depleted stem cell transplant. These receptors originate from a male patient younger than 18 who had a stem cell transplant for acute lymphoblastic leukemia, so the T cells may come from the graft donor.

There are many counts of this clonotype. The V and J genes are TRBV12-3 or TRBV12-4 and TRBJ1-5, with 10 bases aligning to TRBD1. There are 19 residues in the CDR3. Trimming at V came to 3 bases and at J to 5 bases, leaving 16 bases not matched to a gene. CDR3 nucleotides: TGTGCCAGCAGTTTGGGCCCATACCTCGACAGGGGGCGAGATCAGCCCCAGCATTTT. It codes for CASSLGPYLDRGRDQPQHF.

On this clonotype: Being one base from a much bigger clone, this may be a read error. Without the conserved terminal phenylalanine or tryptophan, this CDR3 likely stems from a read error. The gene calls are TRBV6-2 or TRBV6-3 and TRBJ2-7, with a weak D call TRBD1 (7 bases). The CDR3 has 18 amino acids. Trimming took off 7 bases at V and 6 bases at J, with 31 bases between the two ends. In germline, CDR1 is MNHEY, CDR2 SVGEGT. CDR3 DNA: TGTGCCAGCACTATTGGGGACTTTAGAGGGGGCCGCCTCTTCGAGCAGTACATC. This translates into CASTIGDFRGGRLFEQYI.

This clonotype was seen at least ten times. The chain is built from TRBV6-5 and TRBJ2-1; D may match TRBD1 or TRBD2 (5 bases each). This CDR3 spans 13 amino acids. Germline values: CDR1 MNHEY, CDR2 SVGAGI. V gave up 8 bases and J gave up 1 base, with 9 bases separating them. The CDR3 is CASGGRSYNEQFF. The CDR3 region has the DNA TGTGCCAGCGGGGGTAGGTCCTACAATGAGCAGTTCTTC.

This clonotype was seen many times. The V and J genes are TRBV20-1 and TRBJ2-3, with 9 bases aligning to TRBD2. Germline V gene lookup returns CDR1 DFQATT and CDR2 SNEGSKA (reference sequence). The CDR3 extends over 16 amino acids. Trimming took 5 bases from V and 3 from J; bases not matched to a gene: 12. The CDR3 spells CSAPAPAGGPTDTQYF. The CDR3 nucleotides read TGCAGTGCTCCCGCCCCAGCGGGGGGCCCAACAGATACGCAGTATTTT.

This clonotype was seen at least ten times. Here the CDR3 reads CASSYDRGGRELFF. Written as DNA, the CDR3 is TGTGCCAGCAGTTACGACAGGGGAGGCCGGGAGCTGTTTTTT. The chain links TRBV27 to TRBJ2-2, with TRBD1 matching 8 bases. The junction had 7 bases not matched to a gene; V was cut back by 4 bases and J by 9 bases. This CDR3 has 14 amino acids. The germline gives CDR1 MNHEY, CDR2 SMNVEV (reference sequence).

The table lists this clonotype with many counts. The V call is TRBV6-2 or TRBV6-3, the J call TRBJ2-3, with D hard to call. The CDR3 is 12 amino acids. The V gene lost 7 bases and the J gene lost 4 bases, with 9 bases spanning the gap. Looked up from germline, CDR1 is MNHEY and CDR2 is SVGEGT. The CDR3 DNA reads TGTGCCAGCACCGACTTGTCAGATACGCAGTATTTT. It is translated as CASTDLSDTQYF.

This chain connects TRBV6-1 to TRBJ2-7, with 10 bases lining up with TRBD1. This CDR3 spans 14 amino acids. CDR1 is MNHNS, CDR2 SASEGT, per germline. After removal of 6 bases from V and 1 base from J, the junction contained 3 bases not matched to a gene. The CDR3 bases are TGTGCCAGCAGGCCGGGACAGGGGTCCTACGAGCAGTACTTC. Translation gives CASRPGQGSYEQYF.

This clonotype was counted many times. J is TRBJ2-5 and V is TRBV5-1; D not certain. V was pared by 0 bases and J by 5 bases, with 5 bases between. The CDR3 runs 12 residues. In germline, CDR1 is SGHRS, CDR2 YFSETQ. The DNA for the CDR3 is TGCGCCAGCAGCTTGGAAGTGGAGACCCAGTACTTC. Residues: CASSLEVETQYF.

This clonotype was observed at least ten times. The chain carries TRBV29-1 and TRBJ2-7; D not resolved. V dropped 3 bases and J dropped 6 bases, with 12 bases sitting between them. The CDR3 loop spans 12 amino acids. Germline V gene data show CDR1 as SQVTM and CDR2 as ANQGSEA. CDR3 nucleotides: TGCAGCGTTGAGATTAGGCTTTCCGAGCAGTACTTC. Its protein is CSVEIRLSEQYF.

This chain links TRBV19 with TRBJ1-6, with D perhaps matching TRBD1 (5 bases). Trimming took 5 bases from V and 7 from J, leaving 18 bases between them. CDR1 LNHDA and CDR2 SQIVND come from the germline V gene (reference sequence). The CDR3 has 16 residues. The CDR3 DNA reads TGTGCCAGTAGTCCGAGAAGTAGGGGTGAAAATTCACCCCTCCACTTT. Its translation: CASSPRSRGENSPLHF. The full variable domain, with the rest looked up from reference TRBV19 and TRBJ1-6, is DGGITQSPKYLFRKEGQNVTLSCEQNLNHDAMYWYRQDPGQGLRLIYYSQIVNDFQKGDIAEGYSVSREKKESFPLTVTSAQKNPTAFYLCASSPRSRGENSPLHFGNGTRLTVT.

As to this clonotype: With a much larger clone just one base away, this may be a read error. The rearrangement links TRBV12-3 or TRBV12-4 to TRBJ2-1; TRBD2 matches 9 bases. This CDR3 region has 19 residues. CDR3 amino acids: CTSSLIEWPQRGVDNEQFF. For the CDR3, the DNA is TGTACCAGCAGTTTAATAGAGTGGCCCCAGCGGGGGGTTGACAATGAGCAGTTCTTC.

There are many counts of this clonotype. The V and J genes are TRBV12-3 or TRBV12-4 and TRBJ1-1; D unclear. The CDR3 consists of 12 residues. V gave up 7 bases and J gave up 8 bases, with 14 bases separating them. CDR3 protein: CASKLGRGEAFF. The CDR3 DNA reads as TGTGCCAGCAAGCTTGGGCGGGGAGAAGCTTTCTTT.

This clonotype was recorded many times. The chain is built from TRBV5-4 and TRBJ1-2; tentative D call: TRBD1 (5 bases). Deletions cut 4 bases from V and 2 bases from J, with 12 bases between. The CDR3 loop spans 14 amino acids. CDR1 and CDR2 (germline): SGHNT, YYREEE (reference sequence). In DNA, the CDR3 is TGTGCCAGCAGCCCCGGAGGACAAAACTATGGCTACACCTTC. Translated: CASSPGGQNYGYTF.

Concerning this clonotype itself: It may be a read error: a sequence one base away is much more abundant. The genes are TRBV6-2 or TRBV6-3 and TRBJ1-5; unclear D gene. Germline loops: CDR1 MNHEY, CDR2 SVGEGT. This CDR3 region has 15 residues. The V end was cut by 2 bases, the J end by 7 bases, with 15 bases between. The CDR3 DNA reads TGTGCCAGCAGTTACGGGGAGTCCGATCCACAGCCCCAGCATTTT. Translating it yields CASSYGESDPQPQHF.

In its sample, this clonotype was seen many times. J is TRBJ2-5 and V is TRBV29-1; 8 bases fit TRBD2. CDR1 and CDR2 from the germline V gene are SQVTM and ANQGSEA. V gave up 5 bases and J gave up 1 base; unmatched junction bases: 9. The CDR3 totals 15 residues. Written as DNA, the CDR3 is TGCAGCGTTTTGGACGCGGGAGGACCCCAAGAGACCCAGTACTTC. It specifies CSVLDAGGPQETQYF.

This clonotype appeared many times. CDR3 DNA sequence: TGCAGCGTTGATCGGGCTGGGTGGGCCGCTAACACTGAAGCTTTCTTT. Its translation: CSVDRAGWAANTEAFF. The chain combines TRBV29-1 with TRBJ1-1; the D is unclear. Deletions cut 3 bases from V and 2 bases from J, with 19 bases between. Germline V gene data show CDR1 as SQVTM and CDR2 as ANQGSEA. The CDR3 runs 16 residues.

This clonotype was seen at least ten times. CDR3 DNA sequence: TGTGCCAGCAGCTTAGCACACTCCTATGGCTACACCTTC. Encoded protein: CASSLAHSYGYTF. The rearrangement uses TRBV7-6 and TRBJ1-2; D gene unclear. The CDR3 covers 13 residues. V dropped 0 bases and J dropped 4 bases, with 6 bases sitting between them. Germline V CDR1 and CDR2: SGHVS, FNYEAQ.

This clonotype was seen many times. The V gene is TRBV7-9, the J gene TRBJ1-1; 11 bases are a match to TRBD1. This CDR3 has 14 amino acids. V lost 5 bases and J lost 4; bases outside the gene matches: 3. Germline V gene data show CDR1 as SEHNR and CDR2 as FQNEAQ (reference sequence). This CDR3 is CASSGGTGGTEAFF. The CDR3 region has the DNA TGTGCCAGCAGCGGCGGGACAGGGGGCACTGAAGCTTTCTTT.

This clonotype occurred many times. The gene calls are TRBV28 and TRBJ2-7; either TRBD1 or TRBD2 may supply D (5 bases each). V was clipped by 5 bases and J by 6 bases, with 14 bases between them. CDR1 MDHEN and CDR2 SYDVKM come from the germline V gene. CDR3 length: 13 residues. The DNA of the CDR3 is TGTGCCAGCAGTGCCCCCCGGGGCATCGAGCAGTACTTC. Amino acid sequence: CASSAPRGIEQYF.

In this sample, this clonotype turned up many times. This chain connects TRBV28 to TRBJ2-3; no clear D. This CDR3 is 13 amino acids long. From germline, CDR1 is MDHEN and CDR2 SYDVKM. V was trimmed by 6 bases and J by 3 bases, leaving 10 bases between them. The CDR3 DNA reads as TGTGCCAGCAGGGACCTACAGACAGATACGCAGTATTTT. Protein sequence: CASRDLQTDTQYF.

This clonotype was picked up many times. The V and J genes are TRBV6-2 or TRBV6-3 and TRBJ1-2; 10 positions match TRBD1. Losses at the gene ends were 4 bases for V and 3 bases for J; bases not matched to a gene: 11. The CDR3 extends over 17 amino acids. The germline V gene has CDR1 MNHEY and CDR2 SVGEGT. The CDR3: CASSSWTGGLRDYGYTF. The CDR3 bases are TGTGCCAGCAGTTCTTGGACAGGGGGGCTACGTGACTATGGCTACACCTTC.

This clonotype has ten or more counts. The chain is built from TRBV5-1 and TRBJ1-1; a weak D match, TRBD1 (5 bases). Germline V gene data show CDR1 as SGHRS and CDR2 as YFSETQ. The CDR3 extends over 15 amino acids. The ends were cut back, 0 bases at V and 1 base at J, with 10 bases in the middle. The CDR3 here is CASSLARDRNTEAFF. The CDR3 DNA sequence: TGCGCCAGCAGCTTGGCCAGAGACAGGAACACTGAAGCTTTCTTT.

The chain combines TRBV12-3 or TRBV12-4 with TRBJ2-5, with TRBD2 identical over 10 bases. The CDR3 spans 18 residues. The V gene end was trimmed by 1 base and the J gene end by 5 bases; junction bases not matched to a gene: 13. The CDR3 here is CASSLGANIAGGLETQYF. The CDR3 DNA follows: TGTGCCAGCAGTTTAGGGGCCAACATAGCGGGGGGCTTGGAGACCCAGTACTTC.

This clonotype was seen at least ten times. This chain connects TRBV11-2 to TRBJ2-7; weak D call: TRBD2 (5 bases). Trimming shortened V by 3 bases and J by 2 bases, and 8 bases separated the two germline ends. Germline CDR1 is SGHAT and CDR2 is FQNNGV. There are 13 residues in the CDR3. CDR3 coding DNA: TGTGCCAGCAGCTTTATCGGGACCTACGAGCAGTACTTC. It translates to CASSFIGTYEQYF.